This T cell receptor (beta chain) stems from a study of CD8+ T cells in alopecia areata. The V gene's germline CDR1 is MNHEY and CDR2 SVGAGI. CDR3 size: 16 residues. The germline V and J ends were trimmed by 2 bases and 5 bases, with 18 bases remaining between them. The study's findings and limits: Normal skin contains resident alphabeta T cells, and these are also sequenced in scalp samples.

A note on this clone: Its antigen is undetermined.

Extracted from the samples, RNA was reverse transcribed into cDNA to serve as the sequencing template. Libraries were prepared by immunoSEQ multiplex PCR; TCRdb keeps only in-frame clonotypes and omits some of them. The sample carries about 180,000 clones, 50% to 60% recorded once. The chain uses TRBV6-5 and TRBJ1-1; D possibly corresponds to TRBD1 (6 bases). The starting material was CD4+ T cells sorted from blood, obtained at week 0. This sequence was found in a human donor with alopecia areata. The DNA of the CDR3 is TGTGCCAGCAGTTACATCCCACGGAAAGGGGGAACTGAAGCTTTCTTT. Translation gives CASSYIPRKGGTEAFF.